This T cell receptor beta chain was found in a study of T-cell memory formation after mild COVID-19. TCRdb processed the 5' RACE reads anew with MiXCR; each CDR3 protein has one entry. The sample has approximately 430,000 distinct CDR3 sequences; about a quarter are singletons. About this clonotype: The antigen is undetermined.

This CDR3 has 15 amino acids. V lost 2 bases, J lost 7 bases, and 15 bases lay in between. From germline, CDR1 is SGDLS and CDR2 YYNGEE. Notes on the study in general: Day 15 to 85 contractors were CD4/CD8 balanced; later expanders leaned CD4+. Certain responding clones were present in pre-infection memory, suggesting participation of cross-reactive memory.

Sample: PBMCs or a T cell subset sorted from them (not recorded which). The sequence came from an adult woman who had mild COVID-19 (a few samples of this study predate the infection). Cell type and time point are not known. This sequence joins TRBV9 and TRBJ2-2; a possible D gene is TRBD2 (5 bases). For the CDR3, the DNA is TGTGCCAGCAGCGTGTCCCCCCCGGGGATCGGGGAGCTGTTTTTT. Encoded protein: CASSVSPPGIGELFF.